Reported below is one TCR beta chain. This sample was taken from a study of blood T cell repertoires in COVID-19. Study information: Samples came from the United States, Italy and Spain, spanning acute and convalescent COVID-19. The cDNA or gDNA used as material had been derived from T cells, B-cell-depleted T cells, or PBMCs.

In the original processing: Amplified reference gene primers provided the basis for estimating nucleated cell counts. The assay was immunoSEQ multiplex PCR, and TCRdb's table has in-frame clones only and misses some. The DNA was the basis for D and trimming; V, J and clone size are from that table. The sample has roughly 95,000 clones; 82% are singletons. Looked up from germline, CDR1 is MNHEY and CDR2 is SVGAGI. CDR3 length: 13 amino acids. The germline V and J ends were trimmed by 7 bases and 6 bases, with 13 bases remaining between them. The sample comprised peripheral blood. The chain combines TRBV6-5 with TRBJ1-5; D may be TRBD1 (5 bases). This TCR derives from an elderly man with acute or convalescent COVID-19. The DNA for the CDR3 is TGTGCCAGCACTTTGACAGTCAGTCAGCCCCAGCATTTT. Translating it yields CASTLTVSQPQHF.